This T cell receptor beta chain was retrieved from a study of T cells in Graves' hyperthyroidism and ophthalmopathy. Study summary: Peripheral blood was acquired at first diagnosis, ahead of any therapy whatsoever. Study-wide findings and caveats: From stable hyperthyroidism, ophthalmopathy was separated by a 13 V-J model.

From germline, CDR1 is DFQATT and CDR2 SNEGSKA (reference sequence). The CDR3 has 15 amino acids. Note on this clonotype: The antigen remains unidentified.

RNA transcripts yielded amplified TCR beta CDR3 regions. When the TCR CDR3 underwent first-round RT-PCR, the HTBI primer set was used. MiXCR, run by TCRdb on the multiplex PCR reads, gives a single entry per CDR3 protein. Of around 720,000 distinct CDR3 sequences detected, just over 35% appear once; the ten largest clones hold more than 25%. Uncontrolled infection, other autoimmune disease, pregnancy and lactation each barred patients from inclusion. The TCR originated in a woman aged 40 to 50 with Graves' hyperthyroidism. The V call is TRBV20-1, the J call TRBJ2-5, with D tentatively TRBD2 (7 bases). The J call may not be correct, given that the DNA end is closer to TRBJ2-1. The specimen sequenced was blood. The CDR3 region has the DNA TGCAGTGCTAGTTTTCGGGGGGCCGCCTCCAGTGAGCAGTTCTTC. Residues: CSASFRGAASSEQFF.